This is a list of T cell receptor beta chains from one sample in a study of T cell repertoires in cytomegalovirus infection. These TCRs are of unknown antigen specificity. TCRdb reprocessed the reads via MiXCR and lists one record per CDR3 protein. The sample lists approximately 310,000 distinct CDR3 sequences; 25% were seen once. The sample in question was cultured PBMCs, obtained from culture after CMV antigen stimulation. These receptors all come from a human donor in good health (CMV status not recorded). Some clones in this sample may be carry-over from other donors' samples. Both conserved end residues are part of each CDR3. A D gene is named only where the DNA matches it firmly. Not every row has a clone size; where given, it reads once, few, many or a size class.

D gene,clone size,V gene,J gene,CDR3 DNA,CDR3 protein
TRBD1,few,TRBV27,TRBJ2-1,TGTGCCAGCAGTTTACAGGGGGCTAACAATGAGCAGTTCTTC,CASSLQGANNEQFF
.,.,TRBV20-1,TRBJ1-6,TGCAGTGCGGGGGAGCAGACAACTTATAATTCACCCCTCCACTTT,CSAGEQTTYNSPLHF
TRBD1,many,TRBV4-1,TRBJ2-7,TGCGCCAGCAGCATAATTCCGGGACAGGGGTCCTACGAGCAGTACTTC,CASSIIPGQGSYEQYF
.,.,TRBV28,TRBJ1-2,TGTGCCAGCAGTTTGGGGCACCTCTATGGCTACACCTTC,CASSLGHLYGYTF
TRBD2,.,TRBV28,TRBJ2-7,TGTGCCAGCAGTTTCTCGGGACTAGCGTCCCTGGGGGAGCAGTACTTC,CASSFSGLASLGEQYF
TRBD1,.,TRBV28,TRBJ1-6,TGTGCCAGCAGCCTGGGGGACAGATTAATCCCCAATTCACCCCTCCACTTT,CASSLGDRLIPNSPLHF
TRBD1,many,TRBV7-2,TRBJ1-1,TGTGCCAGCGGCTCTCCAGGGGGTACCACTGAAGCTTTCTTT,CASGSPGGTTEAFF
.,few,TRBV7-6,TRBJ1-1,TGTGCCAGCAGCTTTTCGGGACTGAGGAACACTGAAGCTTTCTTT,CASSFSGLRNTEAFF
.,few,TRBV7-2,TRBJ2-1,TGTGCCAGCAGCTTAGTATTTATGCGTTCCGAGCAGTTCTTC,CASSLVFMRSEQFF
TRBD2,.,TRBV7-9,TRBJ2-3,TGTGCCAGCAGCCCGGTGGAGCGGGAGTTGGATACGCAGTATTTT,CASSPVERELDTQYF
.,once,TRBV7-9,TRBJ2-3,TGTGCCAGCAGCTTAGCCCCCAGCCCCCTCACAGATACGCAGTATTTT,CASSLAPSPLTDTQYF
.,once,TRBV12-3/TRBV12-4,TRBJ2-3,TGTGCCAGCAGTTTTTTTTCGGAGCCAGATACGCAGTATTTT,CASSFFSEPDTQYF
.,.,TRBV24-1,TRBJ2-2,TGTGCCACCGGCGGCAGGAACACCGGGGAGCTGTTTTTT,CATGGRNTGELFF
TRBD1,many,TRBV6-1,TRBJ2-7,TGTGCCAGCAAGGGACAGGGTTACTACGAGCAGTACTTC,CASKGQGYYEQYF
.,.,TRBV19,TRBJ2-3,TGTGCCAGTAGTCTAGGACAGACAGATACGCAGTATTTT,CASSLGQTDTQYF
.,.,TRBV14,TRBJ2-3,TGTGCCAGCAGCCAAATGGCGGTACTAGATACGCAGTATTTT,CASSQMAVLDTQYF
TRBD2,few,TRBV6-5,TRBJ2-7,TGTGCCAGCAGTTACTCGATTGCGGGAGGGTCCTACGAGCAGTACTTC,CASSYSIAGGSYEQYF
.,medium-sized,TRBV28,TRBJ2-7,TGTGCCAGCAGTCAAGTATACGAGCAGTACTTC,CASSQVYEQYF
TRBD2,.,TRBV7-6,TRBJ2-2,TGTGCCAGCAGCTCGGGACTAGAGTCCGGGGAGCTGTTTTTT,CASSSGLESGELFF
.,few,TRBV7-8,TRBJ2-7,TGTGCCAGCAGCTCACCTAGGGGGGGAAGCTCCTACGAGCAGTACTTC,CASSSPRGGSSYEQYF
.,many,TRBV27,TRBJ1-5,TGTGCCAGCAGTTTTGGGGGGAATCAGCCCCAGCATTTT,CASSFGGNQPQHF
.,few,TRBV12-3/TRBV12-4,TRBJ2-7,TGTGCCAGCAGTACCATATCCTACGAGCAGTACTTC,CASSTISYEQYF
TRBD2,.,TRBV6-8,TRBJ2-7,TGTGCCAGCACGGGACTAGTGGGTTACGAGCAGTACTTC,CASTGLVGYEQYF